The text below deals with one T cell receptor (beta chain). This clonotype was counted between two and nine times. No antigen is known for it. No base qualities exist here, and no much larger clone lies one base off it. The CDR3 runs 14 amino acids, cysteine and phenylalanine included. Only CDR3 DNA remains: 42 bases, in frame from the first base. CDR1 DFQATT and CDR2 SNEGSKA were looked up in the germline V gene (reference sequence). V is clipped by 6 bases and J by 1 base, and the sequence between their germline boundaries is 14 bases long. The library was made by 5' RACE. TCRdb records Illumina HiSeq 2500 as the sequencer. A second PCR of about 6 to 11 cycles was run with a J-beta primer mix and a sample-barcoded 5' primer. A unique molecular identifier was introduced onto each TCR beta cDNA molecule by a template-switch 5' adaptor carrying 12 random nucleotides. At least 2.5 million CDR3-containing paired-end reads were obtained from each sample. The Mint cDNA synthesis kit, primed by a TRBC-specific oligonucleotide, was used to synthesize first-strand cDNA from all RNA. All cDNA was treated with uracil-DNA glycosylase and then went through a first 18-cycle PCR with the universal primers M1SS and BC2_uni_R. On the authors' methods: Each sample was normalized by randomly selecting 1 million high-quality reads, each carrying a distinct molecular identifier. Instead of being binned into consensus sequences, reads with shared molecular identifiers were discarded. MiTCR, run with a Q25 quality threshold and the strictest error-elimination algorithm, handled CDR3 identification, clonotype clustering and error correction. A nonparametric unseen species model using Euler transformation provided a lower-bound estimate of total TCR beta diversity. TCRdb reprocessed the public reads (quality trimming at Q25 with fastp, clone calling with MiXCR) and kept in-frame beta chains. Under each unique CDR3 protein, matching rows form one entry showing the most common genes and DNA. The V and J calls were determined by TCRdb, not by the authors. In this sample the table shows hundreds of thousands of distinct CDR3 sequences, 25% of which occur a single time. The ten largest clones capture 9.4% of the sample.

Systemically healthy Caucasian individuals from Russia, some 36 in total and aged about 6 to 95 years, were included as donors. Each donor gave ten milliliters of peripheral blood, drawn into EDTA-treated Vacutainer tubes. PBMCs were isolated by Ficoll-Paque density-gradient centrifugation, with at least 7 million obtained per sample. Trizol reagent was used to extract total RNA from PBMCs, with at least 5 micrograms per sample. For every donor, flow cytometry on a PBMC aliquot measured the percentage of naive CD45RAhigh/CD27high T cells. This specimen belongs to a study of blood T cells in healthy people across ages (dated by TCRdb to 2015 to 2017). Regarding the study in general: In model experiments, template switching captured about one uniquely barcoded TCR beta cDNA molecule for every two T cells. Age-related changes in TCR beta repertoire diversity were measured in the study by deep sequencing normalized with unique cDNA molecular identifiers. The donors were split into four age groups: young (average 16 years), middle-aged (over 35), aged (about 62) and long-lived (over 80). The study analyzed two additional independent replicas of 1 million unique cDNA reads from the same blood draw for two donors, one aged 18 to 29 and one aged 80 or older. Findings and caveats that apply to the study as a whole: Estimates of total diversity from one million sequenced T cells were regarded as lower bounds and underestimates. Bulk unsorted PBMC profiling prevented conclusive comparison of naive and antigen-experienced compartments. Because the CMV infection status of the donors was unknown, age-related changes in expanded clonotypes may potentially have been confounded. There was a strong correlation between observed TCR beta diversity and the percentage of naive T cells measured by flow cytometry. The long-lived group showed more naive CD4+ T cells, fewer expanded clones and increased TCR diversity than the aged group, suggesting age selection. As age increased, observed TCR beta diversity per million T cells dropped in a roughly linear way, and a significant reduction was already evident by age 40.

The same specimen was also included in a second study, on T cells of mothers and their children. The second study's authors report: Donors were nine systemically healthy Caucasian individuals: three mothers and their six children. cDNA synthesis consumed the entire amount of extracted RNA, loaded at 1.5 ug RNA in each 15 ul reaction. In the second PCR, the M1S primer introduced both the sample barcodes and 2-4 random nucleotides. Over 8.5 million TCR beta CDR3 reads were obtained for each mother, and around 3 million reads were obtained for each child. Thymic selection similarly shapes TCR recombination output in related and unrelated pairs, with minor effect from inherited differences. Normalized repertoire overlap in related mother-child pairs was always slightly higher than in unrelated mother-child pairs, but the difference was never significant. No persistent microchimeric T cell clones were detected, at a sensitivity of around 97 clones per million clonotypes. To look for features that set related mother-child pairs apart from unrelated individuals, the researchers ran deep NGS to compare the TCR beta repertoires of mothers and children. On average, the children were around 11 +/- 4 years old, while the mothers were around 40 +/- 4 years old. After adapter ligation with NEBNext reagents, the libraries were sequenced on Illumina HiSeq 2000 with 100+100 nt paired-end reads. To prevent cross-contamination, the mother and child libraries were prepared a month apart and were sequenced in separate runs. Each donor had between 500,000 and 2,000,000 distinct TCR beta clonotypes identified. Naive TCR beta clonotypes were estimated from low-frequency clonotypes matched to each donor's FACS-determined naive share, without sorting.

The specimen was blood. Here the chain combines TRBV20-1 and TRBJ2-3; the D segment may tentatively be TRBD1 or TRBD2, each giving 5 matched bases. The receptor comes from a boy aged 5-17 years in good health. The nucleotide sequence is TGCAGTGCCCCCCGGGGCGCACGCACAGATACGCAGTATTTT. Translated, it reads CSAPRGARTDTQYF.